A single sample gave rise to the 3 T cell receptor beta chains below, sequenced in a study of blood T cells in healthy people across ages. A second PCR, run for roughly 6 to 11 cycles, used a sample-barcoded 5' primer plus a J-beta primer mix. Using its own MiXCR run on the 5' RACE reads, TCRdb lists one record per CDR3 protein. The repertoire holds fewer than 2,000,000 distinct CDR3 sequences, with roughly 32% as singletons. Sequenced input: blood. These receptors originate from a woman aged 25 to 39 in good health.

V is TRBV5-1 and J is TRBJ1-2; D is uncertain. The ends were cut back, 1 base at V and 5 bases at J, with 12 bases in the middle. Germline V lookup: CDR1 SGHRS, CDR2 YFSETQ. The CDR3 covers 14 residues. CDR3 sequence reads: CASSLSAYLYGYTF. Here the CDR3 DNA reads TGCGCCAGCAGCTTGTCGGCTTATCTTTATGGCTACACCTTC.

This clonotype was recorded many times. The chain links TRBV20-1 to TRBJ1-2; D gene uncertain. The CDR3 is 12 residues long. The germline CDR1 and CDR2 sequences are DFQATT and SNEGSKA (reference sequence). Trimming removed 3 bases from V and 1 base from J, with 6 bases in between. The CDR3 sequence is CSASADNYGYTF. CDR3 sequence (DNA): TGCAGTGCTAGTGCGGATAACTATGGCTACACCTTC.

The chain employs TRBV7-2 and TRBJ2-4; D is unclear. The ends were cut back, 8 bases at V and 1 base at J, with 3 bases in the middle. There are 11 residues in the CDR3. Germline CDR1 is SGHTA and CDR2 is FQGNSA. CDR3 amino acids: CASQAKNIQYF. DNA of the CDR3: TGTGCCAGCCAGGCCAAAAACATTCAGTACTTC.